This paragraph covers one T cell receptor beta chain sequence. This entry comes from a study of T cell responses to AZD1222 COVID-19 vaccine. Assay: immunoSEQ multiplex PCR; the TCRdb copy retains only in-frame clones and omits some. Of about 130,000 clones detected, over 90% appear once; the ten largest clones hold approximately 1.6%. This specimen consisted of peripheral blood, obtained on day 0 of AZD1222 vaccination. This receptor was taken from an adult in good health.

CDR3 protein: CASSPRLLEASGNTIYF. For the CDR3, the DNA is TGTGCCAGCAGCCCCAGGTTGTTGGAGGCCTCTGGAAACACCATATATTTT. The rearrangement uses TRBV5-5 and TRBJ1-3, with D unresolved. The CDR3 has 17 amino acids. Germline V lookup: CDR1 SGHKS, CDR2 YYEKEE (reference sequence). The germline V and J ends were trimmed by 4 bases and 0 bases, with 17 bases remaining between them.